These T cell receptor beta chains were read from a single sample in a study of human T cells and chemical hapten exposure. Using its own MiXCR run on the RACE reads, TCRdb lists one record per CDR3 protein. This table holds about 120,000 distinct CDR3 sequences, approximately 12% found once. Sequencing was performed on whole blood, taken in connection with sensitization to the hapten diphenylcyclopropenone (DPC). These receptors all stem from a woman under 30 with alopecia areata. Some clones in this sample may be carry-over from other donors' samples. Each CDR3 is given with its conserved first and last residue. D genes are given only for firm matches. Clone size is stated in some rows and not others, as once, few, many or a class when expanded.

V gene	D gene	J gene	clone size	CDR3 protein	CDR3 DNA
TRBV7-8	NA	TRBJ2-1	NA	CASSLVSPRPGSSYNEQFF	TGTGCCAGCAGCTTAGTTTCGCCAAGACCCGGTAGCTCCTACAATGAGCAGTTCTTC
TRBV3-1	TRBD2	TRBJ2-5	NA	CASSPGLAGGWGETQYF	TGTGCCAGCAGCCCGGGACTAGCGGGGGGCTGGGGTGAGACCCAGTACTTC
TRBV7-9	NA	TRBJ1-1	few	CASSLVEGAAFF	TGTGCCAGCAGCTTAGTTGAGGGTGCAGCTTTCTTT
TRBV9	NA	TRBJ2-6	few	CASSTPGIGANVLTF	TGTGCCAGCAGCACACCAGGGATTGGGGCCAACGTCCTGACTTTC
TRBV30	NA	TRBJ1-1	few	CAWRVGDGYEAFF	TGTGCCTGGAGGGTGGGGGACGGTTATGAAGCTTTCTTT
TRBV11-2	TRBD2	TRBJ2-1	few	CASSAVGRGAHNEQFF	TGTGCCAGCAGCGCCGTGGGGCGGGGGGCTCACAATGAGCAGTTCTTC
TRBV6-5	TRBD1	TRBJ2-7	NA	CASKVGQGIYEQYF	TGTGCCAGCAAAGTGGGACAGGGAATTTACGAGCAGTACTTC
TRBV6-6	NA	TRBJ2-1	once	CASSYSSLGNEQFF	TGTGCCAGCAGTTACTCTTCTTTGGGGAATGAGCAGTTCTTC
TRBV29-1	TRBD2	TRBJ2-5	few	CSVQLAGQETQYF	TGCAGCGTGCAACTAGCGGGTCAAGAGACCCAGTACTTC
TRBV12-3/TRBV12-4	NA	TRBJ2-3	many	CASSLADTQYF	TGTGCCAGCAGCTTAGCAGATACGCAGTATTTT
TRBV28	NA	TRBJ1-4	few	CASSLSRFNEKLFF	TGTGCCAGCAGTTTATCCAGGTTTAATGAAAAACTGTTTTTT
TRBV15	NA	TRBJ1-5	NA	CATSRVLGTQPQHF	TGTGCCACCAGCAGAGTCTTGGGGACTCAGCCCCAGCATTTT